This T cell receptor beta chain was captured by sequencing in a study of CD8+CD57+ T cells in acquired aplastic anemia. For CDR3 and TCR beta VDJ profiling, genomic DNA was the template used. TCRdb ran MiXCR on the reads and lists one entry per CDR3 protein. The repertoire holds approximately 250,000 distinct CDR3 sequences, with approximately 79% as singletons. Before being chosen for sequencing, patients had shown CD8+CD57+ cell expansion by flow cytometry. Whole-study results and caveats: Patients had twenty-nine CD8+ CDR3 sequences in common with controls (the shared set).

About this clonotype: Its target is not known. Sequence at one end of the junction differs from germline and may be a read error.

CDR1 SGDLS and CDR2 YYNGEE come from the germline V gene. The CDR3 has 14 amino acids. Sequenced material: sorted CD4+, CD8+, or CD8+CD57+ T cells (not recorded which) from PBMCs. This TCR came from a human donor with aplastic anemia. J is TRBJ1-6 and V is TRBV9; D uncertain. The CDR3: CASGAAGNIQSLDF. In DNA, the CDR3 is TGTGCCAGCGGAGCGGCCGGGAACATTCAGTCCCTCGACTTT.